A selection of T cell receptor beta chains follows, all from one sample in a study of early T cells in non-severe SARS-CoV-2 infection. In TCRdb, the 5' RACE reads were re-called with MiXCR into one record per CDR3 protein. The sample carries about 110,000 distinct CDR3 sequences, 12% recorded once. The sequencing sample was made of whole blood. Source of these receptors: an adult who was a healthcare worker with PCR-confirmed SARS-CoV-2 infection or an uninfected control (not recorded which). Both conserved end residues are part of each CDR3.

j_call v_call cdr3_aa
TRBJ2-1 TRBV6-5 CASSYQGSYNEQFF
TRBJ1-1 TRBV27 CASTPGRGANTEAFF
TRBJ2-1 TRBV20-1 CSARDPTSGSYNEQFF
TRBJ2-1 TRBV4-2 CASSQSRRGGLYEQFF
TRBJ2-1 TRBV6-4 CASKPLAGENNEQFF
TRBJ1-1 TRBV12-3/TRBV12-4 CASSLARGSEAFF
TRBJ1-1 TRBV29-1 CSVLGRQAREAFF
TRBJ2-1 TRBV6-1 CASSAQLAGYSDAYNEQFF
TRBJ2-7 TRBV18 CASSPTGSYEQYF
TRBJ1-5 TRBV5-1 CASSLSLGQPQHF
TRBJ2-5 TRBV5-1 CASSRGQYQETQYF
TRBJ2-2 TRBV10-3 CAGQGSANTGELFF
TRBJ2-1 TRBV28 CASRIGTSLHNEQFF
TRBJ2-3 TRBV12-3/TRBV12-4 CASSRGQSDTQYF
TRBJ2-5 TRBV27 CASSPRQGETQYF
TRBJ1-5 TRBV5-6 CASSQGTGALQPQHF
TRBJ1-1 TRBV29-1 CSFRGTEAFF
TRBJ1-1 TRBV3-1 CASSLVGNTEAFF
TRBJ1-2 TRBV20-1 CSARHHGYTF